This entry lists 5 T cell receptor beta chains sequenced from one sample in a study of cytomegalovirus exposure and HLA in healthy donors. Primers for the PCR totalled 60 Vbeta and 13 Jbeta. The method was immunoSEQ multiplex PCR; TCRdb's version includes in-frame clones alone and lacks a portion of them. The table lists 110,000 or so clones, 7% to 9.5% of them singletons. The sequencing input was PBMCs. The origin of the receptors is a woman aged 40 to 50 in good health and CMV-seropositive.

The rearrangement joins TRBV6-1 to TRBJ2-7; a weak D match, TRBD2 (6 bases). The germline gives CDR1 MNHNS, CDR2 SASEGT. The V end was cut by 6 bases, the J end by 3 bases, with 9 bases between. CDR3 size: 12 residues. CDR3 sequence reads: CASREGYYEQYF. The CDR3 region has the DNA TGTGCCAGCAGGGAGGGTTACTACGAGCAGTACTTC.

This clone has only a few counts. V is TRBV5-1 and J is TRBJ2-7, with D possibly TRBD2 on 6 matching bases. The length of the CDR3 is 14 residues. CDR1 and CDR2 from the germline V gene are SGHRS and YFSETQ. V was pared by 4 bases and J by 3 bases, with 14 bases between. The CDR3 spells CASSLGGSHYEQYF. The CDR3 DNA is TGCGCCAGCAGCCTTGGGGGGAGCCACTACGAGCAGTACTTC.

This clone was counted a few times. V and J are TRBV28 and TRBJ1-1, with D tentatively TRBD1 (5 bases). This CDR3 contains 16 residues. CDR1 MDHEN and CDR2 SYDVKM come from the germline V gene. Trimming left V 4 bases short and J 5 bases short, with 20 bases between. The CDR3 region is CASSYPFGGRGTEAFF. Written as DNA, the CDR3 is TGTGCCAGCAGTTACCCCTTCGGGGGACGAGGTACTGAAGCTTTCTTT.

This clone was seen a few times. J is TRBJ1-1 and V is TRBV5-1; a possible D gene is TRBD1 (5 bases). Germline values: CDR1 SGHRS, CDR2 YFSETQ. V lost 0 bases to trimming and J lost 5 bases, with 20 bases between them. The CDR3 has 17 residues. CDR3 DNA: TGCGCCAGCAGCTTGGGTTTGGAATCGGGGGATGGGACTGAAGCTTTCTTT. Its translation is CASSLGLESGDGTEAFF.

The sample holds a few counts of this clone. The gene calls are TRBV11-2 and TRBJ1-2; a weak D match, TRBD1 (5 bases). CDR3 length: 14 residues. V lost 0 bases and J 8 bases, leaving 13 bases between the germline ends. Germline-derived CDR1 and CDR2 are SGHAT and FQNNGV. The CDR3 sequence: CASSLEGRDRGYTF. CDR3 DNA sequence: TGTGCCAGCAGCTTAGAAGGGAGGGACCGGGGCTACACCTTC.